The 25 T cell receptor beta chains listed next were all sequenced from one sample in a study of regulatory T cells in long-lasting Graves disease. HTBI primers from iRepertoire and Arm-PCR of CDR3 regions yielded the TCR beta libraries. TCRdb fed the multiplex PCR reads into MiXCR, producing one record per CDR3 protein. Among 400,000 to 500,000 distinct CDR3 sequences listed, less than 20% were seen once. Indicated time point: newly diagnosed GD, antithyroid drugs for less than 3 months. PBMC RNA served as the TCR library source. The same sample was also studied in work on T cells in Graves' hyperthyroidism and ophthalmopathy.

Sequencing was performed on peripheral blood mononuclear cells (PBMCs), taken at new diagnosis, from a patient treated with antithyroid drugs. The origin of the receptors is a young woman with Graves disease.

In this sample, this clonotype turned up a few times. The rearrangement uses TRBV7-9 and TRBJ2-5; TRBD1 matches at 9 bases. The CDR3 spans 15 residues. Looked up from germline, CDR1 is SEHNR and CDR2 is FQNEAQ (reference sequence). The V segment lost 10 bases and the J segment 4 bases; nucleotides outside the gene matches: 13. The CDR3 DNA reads TGTGCCACCAACGGCCCCGGGACAGGGCTAGAGACCCAGTACTTC. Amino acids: CATNGPGTGLETQYF. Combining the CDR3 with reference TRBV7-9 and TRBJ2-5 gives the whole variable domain DTGVSQNPRHKITKRGQNVTFRCDPISEHNRLYWYRQTLGQGPEFLTYFQNEAQLEKSRLLSDRFSAERPKGSFSTLEIQRTEQGDSAMYLCATNGPGTGLETQYFGPGTRLLVL.

CDR3 in DNA: TGTGCCAGCAGTGACAGGACTAGCGGGAGGGATACGCAGTATTTT. Protein sequence: CASSDRTSGRDTQYF. The J gene is TRBJ2-3, the V gene TRBV2; TRBD2 agrees at 14 bases. CDR3 length: 15 residues. Germline V CDR1 and CDR2: SNHLY, FYNNEI. After removal of 3 bases from V and 6 bases from J, the junction contained 2 bases not matched to a gene.

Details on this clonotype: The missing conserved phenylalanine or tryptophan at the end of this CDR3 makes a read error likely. The CDR3 DNA follows: TGTGCCAGCAGTTCTCTTCCTAGCGGCAATGAGCAGTTCTCC. It encodes CASSSLPSGNEQFS. The rearrangement links TRBV25-1 to TRBJ2-1, with 7 nucleotides matching TRBD2. The CDR3 length is 14 residues. Trimming at V came to 5 bases and at J to 6 bases, leaving 7 bases not matched to a gene. Germline V gene sequence: CDR1 MGHDK, CDR2 SYGVNS.

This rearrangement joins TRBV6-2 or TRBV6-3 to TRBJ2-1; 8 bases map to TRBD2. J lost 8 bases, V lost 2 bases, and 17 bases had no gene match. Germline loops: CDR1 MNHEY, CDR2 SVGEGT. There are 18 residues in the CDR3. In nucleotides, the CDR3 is TGTGCCAGCAGTTACCGGCCGGGAGGGCCCCTCGTGAATTATGAGCAGTTCTTC. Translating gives CASSYRPGGPLVNYEQFF.

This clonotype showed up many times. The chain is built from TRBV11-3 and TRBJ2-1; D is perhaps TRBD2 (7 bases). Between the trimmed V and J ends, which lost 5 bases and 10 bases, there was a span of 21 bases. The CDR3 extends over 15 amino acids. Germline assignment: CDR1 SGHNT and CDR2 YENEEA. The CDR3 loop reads CASSPRGAGPLEQFF. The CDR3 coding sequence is TGTGCCAGCAGCCCCCGGGGGGCGGGCCCCCTGGAGCAGTTCTTC.

Here the CDR3 DNA reads TGTGCCAGCAGCTTAGGCCCGGGACTCCAGGAGACCCAGTACTTC. Translating it yields CASSLGPGLQETQYF. V gene TRBV7-8 combines with J gene TRBJ2-5, with a weak D call TRBD2 (6 bases). The CDR3 covers 15 residues. V gave up 1 base and J gave up 5 bases, with 14 bases separating them. CDR1 and CDR2 from the germline V gene are SGHVS and FQNEAQ.

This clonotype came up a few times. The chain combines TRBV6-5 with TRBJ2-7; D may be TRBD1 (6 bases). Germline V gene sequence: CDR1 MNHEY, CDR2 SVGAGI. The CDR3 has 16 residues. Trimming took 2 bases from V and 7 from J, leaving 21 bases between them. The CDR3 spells CASSYGSPQGLWEQYF. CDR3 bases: TGTGCCAGCAGTTACGGGTCACCACAGGGATTGTGGGAGCAGTACTTC.

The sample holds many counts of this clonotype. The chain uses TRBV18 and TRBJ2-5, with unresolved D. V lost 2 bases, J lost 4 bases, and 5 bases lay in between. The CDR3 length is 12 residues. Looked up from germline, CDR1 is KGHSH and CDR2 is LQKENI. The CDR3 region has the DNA TGTGCCAGCTCACCAGGGCCAGAGACCCAGTACTTC. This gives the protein CASSPGPETQYF.

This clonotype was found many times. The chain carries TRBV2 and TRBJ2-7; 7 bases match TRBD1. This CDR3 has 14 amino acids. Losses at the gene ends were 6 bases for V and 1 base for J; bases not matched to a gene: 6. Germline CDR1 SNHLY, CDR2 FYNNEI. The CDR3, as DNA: TGTGCCAGCAGAGAGACAGGGCCGTCCTACGAGCAGTACTTC. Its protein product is CASRETGPSYEQYF.

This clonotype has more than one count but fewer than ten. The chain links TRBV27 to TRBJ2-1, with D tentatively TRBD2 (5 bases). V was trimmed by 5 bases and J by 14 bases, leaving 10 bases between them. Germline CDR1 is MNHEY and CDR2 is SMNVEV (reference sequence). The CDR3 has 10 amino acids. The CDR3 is CASSGTREFF. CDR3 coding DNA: TGTGCCAGCAGTGGCACTAGGGAGTTCTTC.

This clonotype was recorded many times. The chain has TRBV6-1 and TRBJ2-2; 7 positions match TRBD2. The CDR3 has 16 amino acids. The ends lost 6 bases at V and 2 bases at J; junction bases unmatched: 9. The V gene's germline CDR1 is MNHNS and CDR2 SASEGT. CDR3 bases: TGTGCCAGCAGACTTAGAGCGGGACTAAACACCGGGGAGCTGTTTTTT. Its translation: CASRLRAGLNTGELFF.

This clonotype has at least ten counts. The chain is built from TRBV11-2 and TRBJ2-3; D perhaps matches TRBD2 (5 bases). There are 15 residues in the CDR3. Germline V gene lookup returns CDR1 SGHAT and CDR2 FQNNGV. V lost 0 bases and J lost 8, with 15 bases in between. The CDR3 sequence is CASSLDVGVTGTQYF. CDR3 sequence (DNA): TGTGCCAGCAGCTTAGACGTGGGAGTCACGGGTACGCAGTATTTT. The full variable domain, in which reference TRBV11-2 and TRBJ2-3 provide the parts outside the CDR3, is EAGVAQSPRYKIIEKRQSVAFWCNPISGHATLYWYQQILGQGPKLLIQFQNNGVVDDSQLPKDRFSAERLKGVDSTLKIQPAKLEDSAVYLCASSLDVGVTGTQYFGPGTRLTVL.

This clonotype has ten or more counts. CDR3 sequence reads: CASSIGLARISQETQYF. Written as DNA, the CDR3 is TGTGCCAGCAGTATCGGACTAGCGAGAATTTCTCAAGAGACCCAGTACTTC. V gene TRBV6-1 combines with J gene TRBJ2-5; 9 bases fit TRBD2. V shed 5 bases and J 2 bases; nucleotides not matched to a gene: 12. This CDR3 has 17 residues. The germline gives CDR1 MNHNS, CDR2 SASEGT.

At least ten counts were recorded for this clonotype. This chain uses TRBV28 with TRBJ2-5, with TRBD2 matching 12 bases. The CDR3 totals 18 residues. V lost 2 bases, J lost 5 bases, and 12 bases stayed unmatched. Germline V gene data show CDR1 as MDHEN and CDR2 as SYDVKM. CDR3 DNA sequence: TGTGCCAGCAGTTTAACTTTTTTTGGGCTAGCGGGGGGGGAGACCCAGTACTTC. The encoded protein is CASSLTFFGLAGGETQYF.

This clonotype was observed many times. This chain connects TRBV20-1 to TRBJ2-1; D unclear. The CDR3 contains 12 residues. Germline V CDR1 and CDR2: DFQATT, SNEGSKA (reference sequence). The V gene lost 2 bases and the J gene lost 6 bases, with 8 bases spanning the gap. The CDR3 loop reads CSARTPANEQFF. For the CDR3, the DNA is TGCAGTGCTAGAACCCCCGCCAATGAGCAGTTCTTC.

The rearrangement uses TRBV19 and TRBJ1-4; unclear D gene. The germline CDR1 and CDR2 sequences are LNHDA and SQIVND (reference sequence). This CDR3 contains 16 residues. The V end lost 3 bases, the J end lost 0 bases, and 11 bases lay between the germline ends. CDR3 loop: CASSIMQGATNEKLFF. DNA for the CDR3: TGTGCCAGTAGTATTATGCAAGGAGCAACTAATGAAAAACTGTTTTTT.

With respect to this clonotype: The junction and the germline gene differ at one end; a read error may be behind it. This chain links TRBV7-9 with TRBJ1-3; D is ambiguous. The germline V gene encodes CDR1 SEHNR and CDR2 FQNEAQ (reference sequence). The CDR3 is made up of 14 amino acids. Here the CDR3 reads CASSPTERGNTTYF. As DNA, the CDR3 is TGTGCCAGCAGCCCGACCGAGCGCGGAAACACCACATATTTT.

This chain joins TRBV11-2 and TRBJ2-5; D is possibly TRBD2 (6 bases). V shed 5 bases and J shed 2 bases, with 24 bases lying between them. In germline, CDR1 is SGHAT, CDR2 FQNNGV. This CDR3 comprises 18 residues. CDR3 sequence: CASSPTSLQTSTQETQYF. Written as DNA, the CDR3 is TGTGCCAGCAGCCCCACTAGCCTACAGACAAGTACGCAAGAGACCCAGTACTTC.

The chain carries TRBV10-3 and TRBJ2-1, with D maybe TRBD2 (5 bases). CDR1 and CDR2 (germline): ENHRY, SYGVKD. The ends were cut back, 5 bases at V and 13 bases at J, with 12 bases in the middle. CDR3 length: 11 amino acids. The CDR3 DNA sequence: TGTGCCATCAGTACGGGAAGCCCCCAGTTCTTC. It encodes CAISTGSPQFF.

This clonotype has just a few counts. The CDR3 nucleotides are TGTGCCAGCAGCGTAGGATGGGGCTCGAACACTGAAGCTTTCTTT. Protein sequence: CASSVGWGSNTEAFF. The chain combines TRBV9 with TRBJ1-1, with D possibly TRBD1 on 5 matching bases. Trimming stripped 0 bases from V and 1 base from J, with 10 bases between. CDR1 is SGDLS, CDR2 YYNGEE, per germline. The CDR3 covers 15 residues.

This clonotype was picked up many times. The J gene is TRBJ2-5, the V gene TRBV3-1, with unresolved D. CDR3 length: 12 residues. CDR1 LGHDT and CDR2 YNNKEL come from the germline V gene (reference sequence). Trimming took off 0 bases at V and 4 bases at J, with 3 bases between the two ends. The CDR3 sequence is CASSQDGETQYF. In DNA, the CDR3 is TGTGCCAGCAGCCAAGATGGAGAGACCCAGTACTTC.

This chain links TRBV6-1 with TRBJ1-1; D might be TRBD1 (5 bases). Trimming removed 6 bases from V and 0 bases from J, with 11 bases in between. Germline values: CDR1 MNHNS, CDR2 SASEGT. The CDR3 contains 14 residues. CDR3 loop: CASRTGSMNTEAFF. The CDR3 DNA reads TGTGCCAGCAGAACAGGTTCCATGAACACTGAAGCTTTCTTT.

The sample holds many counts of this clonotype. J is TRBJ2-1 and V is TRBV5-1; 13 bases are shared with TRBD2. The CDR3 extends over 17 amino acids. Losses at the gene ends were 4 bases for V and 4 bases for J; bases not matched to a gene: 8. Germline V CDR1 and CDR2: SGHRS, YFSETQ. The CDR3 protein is CASSPGLAGVAYNEQFF. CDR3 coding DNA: TGCGCCAGCAGCCCCGGACTAGCGGGAGTGGCTTACAATGAGCAGTTCTTC.

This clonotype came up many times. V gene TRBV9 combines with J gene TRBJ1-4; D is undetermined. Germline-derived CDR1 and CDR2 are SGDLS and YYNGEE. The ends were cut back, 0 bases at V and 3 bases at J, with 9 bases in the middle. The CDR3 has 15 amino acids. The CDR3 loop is CASSVGAAANEKLFF. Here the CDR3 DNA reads TGTGCCAGCAGCGTAGGAGCTGCGGCTAATGAAAAACTGTTTTTT.

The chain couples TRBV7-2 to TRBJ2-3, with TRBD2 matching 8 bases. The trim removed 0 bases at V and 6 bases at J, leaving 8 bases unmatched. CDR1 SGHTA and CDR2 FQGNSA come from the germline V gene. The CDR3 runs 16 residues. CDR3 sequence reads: CASSLAGGAETDTQYF. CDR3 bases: TGTGCCAGCAGCTTAGCCGGGGGGGCCGAAACGGATACGCAGTATTTT.